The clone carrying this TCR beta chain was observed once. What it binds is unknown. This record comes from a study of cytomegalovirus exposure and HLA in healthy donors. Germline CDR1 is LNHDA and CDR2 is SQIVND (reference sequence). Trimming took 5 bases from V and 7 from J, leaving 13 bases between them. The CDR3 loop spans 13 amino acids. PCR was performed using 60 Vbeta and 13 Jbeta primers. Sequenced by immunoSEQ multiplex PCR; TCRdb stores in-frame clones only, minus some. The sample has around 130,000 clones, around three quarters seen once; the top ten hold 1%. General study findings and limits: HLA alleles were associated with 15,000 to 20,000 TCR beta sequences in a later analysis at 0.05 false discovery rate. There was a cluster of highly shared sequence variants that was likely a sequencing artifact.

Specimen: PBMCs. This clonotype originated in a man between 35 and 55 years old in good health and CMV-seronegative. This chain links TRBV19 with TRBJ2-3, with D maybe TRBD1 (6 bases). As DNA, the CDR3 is TGTGCCAGTAGTGGGGAGTGGGGGCATACGCAGTATTTT. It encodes CASSGEWGHTQYF.